This T cell receptor (beta chain) was sequenced during a study of human T cells and chemical hapten exposure. Study context: Patients were mainly female, each with alopecia areata, totalis or universalis.

Study-wide results and caveats: Controls formed significantly fewer large CDR3 similarity clusters than expanded TCRs did.

J gave up 9 bases and V 5 bases, and 10 bases lay outside the gene matches. The CDR3 has 14 amino acids. Germline lookup yields CDR1 SGHRS and CDR2 YFSETQ. Sample time point: patch test 2, 6 weeks after DPC sensitization. Treatment of the sample: therapeutic diphenylcyclopropenone sensitization with weekly scalp DPC. Original data processing: Ranging from roughly 23,224 to 690,600, TCR counts per sample had a median value of around 94,000. TCRdb processed the RACE reads anew with MiXCR; each CDR3 protein has one entry. These V and J calls originate from TCRdb's pipeline instead of the authors' own analysis. The repertoire consists of about 140,000 distinct CDR3 sequences, with 12% occurring once and the leading ten covering around 1.4%. A word on this clonotype: What it binds is not known.

The rearrangement joins TRBV5-1 to TRBJ2-1; 8 nucleotides line up with TRBD2. Sequencing was performed on whole blood, taken in connection with sensitization to the hapten diphenylcyclopropenone (DPC). This TCR was sampled from a woman between 50 and 59 years old with alopecia areata. Some clones in this sample may be carry-over from other donors' samples. DNA of the CDR3: TGCGCCAGCAGTCCGGGACTAGTGATGACTGAGCAGTTCTTC. It yields the protein CASSPGLVMTEQFF.